Following are 14 T cell receptor beta chains from one sample sequenced in a study of blood T cell repertoires in COVID-19. Sequencing was performed with immunoSEQ multiplex PCR; in TCRdb, only in-frame clones are kept and a portion is missing. The data contain over 40,000 clones, roughly 90% of them singletons. Specimen: peripheral blood. These receptors were collected from an older man with acute or convalescent COVID-19.

The chain couples TRBV6-5 to TRBJ1-3; 7 nucleotides line up with TRBD1. CDR1 is MNHEY, CDR2 SVGAGI, per germline. With V trimmed by 4 bases and J by 4 bases, 4 bases remained unmatched. The CDR3 is made up of 14 amino acids. The DNA for the CDR3 is TGTGCCAGCAGTTTCGGACAGGCGGGAAACACCATATATTTT. Its protein product is CASSFGQAGNTIYF.

J is TRBJ2-5 and V is TRBV30; the match to TRBD2 covers 10 bases. The CDR3 loop spans 12 amino acids. Germline CDR1 and CDR2: GTSNPN and SVGIG (reference sequence). In nucleotides, the CDR3 is TGTGCTTCGGGACTAGCGAGGGAGACCCAGTACTTC. This codes for CASGLARETQYF.

This chain links TRBV7-9 with TRBJ2-7, with TRBD1 identical over 10 bases. The ends lost 4 bases at V and 6 bases at J; junction bases unmatched: 3. The CDR3 sequence is 13 residues long. From germline, CDR1 is SEHNR and CDR2 FQNEAQ (reference sequence). This CDR3 is CASSWDRGVEQYF. CDR3 bases: TGTGCCAGCAGCTGGGACAGGGGAGTCGAGCAGTACTTC.

The chain combines TRBV29-1 with TRBJ1-2; 7 nucleotides align to TRBD1. The V gene's germline CDR1 is SQVTM and CDR2 ANQGSEA. The CDR3 runs 14 residues. The J segment lost 4 bases and the V segment lost 0 bases, leaving 5 bases of the junction unmatched. CDR3: CSVEDEGAGYGYTF. Here the CDR3 DNA reads TGCAGCGTTGAAGATGAGGGGGCGGGCTATGGCTACACCTTC.

The chain links TRBV13 to TRBJ2-7; 9 nucleotides line up with TRBD1. With 5 bases clipped from V and 4 bases from J, the junction kept 6 bases outside the gene matches. The CDR3 has 14 residues. Per germline, CDR1 PRHDT and CDR2 FYEKMQ (reference sequence). The CDR3 reads CASSPPGQGYEQYF. The CDR3 region has the DNA TGTGCCAGCAGCCCCCCGGGACAGGGTTACGAGCAGTACTTC. Using reference TRBV13 and TRBJ2-7 for the parts outside the CDR3, the full variable domain is AAGVIQSPRHLIKEKRETATLKCYPIPRHDTVYWYQQGPGQDPQFLISFYEKMQSDKGSIPDRFSAQQFSDYHSELNMSSLELGDSALYFCASSPPGQGYEQYFGPGTRLTVT.

This clone was detected a few times. The genes are TRBV5-6 and TRBJ1-1; D is ambiguous. Germline V gene data show CDR1 as SGHDT and CDR2 as YYEEEE. The CDR3 totals 17 residues. V dropped 0 bases and J dropped 7 bases, with 22 bases sitting between them. This CDR3 is CASSLAVSSYAEDEAFF. CDR3 nucleotide sequence: TGTGCCAGCAGCTTGGCCGTATCGAGTTACGCGGAGGATGAAGCTTTCTTT.

The gene calls are TRBV10-2 and TRBJ2-1, with TRBD2 matching 8 bases. V shed 5 bases and J 6 bases; nucleotides not matched to a gene: 0. The germline V gene has CDR1 WSHSY and CDR2 SAAADI. The CDR3 totals 12 residues. In nucleotides, the CDR3 is TGCGCCAGCAGTCGGGGGGGCAATGAGCAGTTCTTC. The encoded protein is CASSRGGNEQFF.

V gene TRBV19 combines with J gene TRBJ2-1; TRBD1 aligns across 9 bases. V was clipped by 7 bases and J by 4 bases; unmatched bases: 5. Germline CDR1 LNHDA, CDR2 SQIVND (reference sequence). The CDR3 extends over 14 amino acids. The CDR3 nucleotides read TGTGCCAGTATGCGACAGGGGGGATACAATGAGCAGTTCTTC. This sequence encodes CASMRQGGYNEQFF.

This chain uses TRBV7-8 with TRBJ1-1; D is perhaps TRBD1 (5 bases). Trimming removed 6 bases at V and 5 bases at J, with 16 bases between. The V gene's germline CDR1 is SGHVS and CDR2 FQNEAQ. The CDR3 is 14 amino acids. The CDR3 region is CASSKEGRRTEAFF. As DNA, the CDR3 is TGTGCCAGCAGTAAGGAGGGACGTCGTACTGAAGCTTTCTTT.

The chain uses TRBV18 and TRBJ2-7; 8 bases are shared with TRBD1. CDR3 length equals 14 residues. The ends lost 3 bases at V and 3 bases at J; junction bases unmatched: 4. Germline CDR1 KGHSH, CDR2 LQKENI. The CDR3 here is CASSPSTGGYEQYF. The CDR3 DNA sequence: TGTGCCAGCTCACCCTCCACAGGGGGCTACGAGCAGTACTTC.

Comment on this clone: A much larger clone lies a single base off, so this may be a read error. This chain connects TRBV6-5 to TRBJ2-1; 7 bases line up with TRBD1. CDR1 is MNHEY and CDR2 is SVGAGI in the germline V gene. V shed 6 bases, J shed 5 bases, and the junction held 10 bases outside the gene matches. This CDR3 is built from 15 residues. The CDR3 sequence is CASRYRQGSHNEQFF. In nucleotides, the CDR3 is TGTGCCAGCAGATACCGACAGGGTTCCCACAATGAGCAGTTCTTC.

The V gene is TRBV27, the J gene TRBJ1-4; TRBD1 matches at 7 bases. This CDR3 contains 15 residues. Losses at the gene ends were 5 bases for V and 4 bases for J; bases not matched to a gene: 7. The V gene's germline CDR1 is MNHEY and CDR2 SMNVEV (reference sequence). In DNA form, the CDR3 reads TGTGCCAGCAGTCCCCGGGACAGCCTTAATGAAAAACTGTTTTTT. This gives the protein CASSPRDSLNEKLFF. The complete variable domain, with remaining parts taken from reference TRBV27 and TRBJ1-4, reads EAQVTQNPRYLITVTGKKLTVTCSQNMNHEYMSWYRQDPGLGLRQIYYSMNVEVTDKGDVPEGYKVSRKEKRNFPLILESPSPNQTSLYFCASSPRDSLNEKLFFGSGTQLSVL.

The chain carries TRBV4-1 and TRBJ1-3, with D maybe TRBD1 (5 bases). CDR1 is MGHRA and CDR2 is YSYEKL in the germline V gene. The ends were cut back, 3 bases at V and 0 bases at J, with 12 bases in the middle. The CDR3 runs to 16 residues. This CDR3 reads CASSHLLGVSGNTIYF. The DNA of the CDR3 is TGCGCCAGCAGCCACCTTTTAGGGGTCTCTGGAAACACCATATATTTT.

J is TRBJ2-3 and V is TRBV6-6; D is perhaps TRBD2 (5 bases). There are 15 residues in the CDR3. The germline CDR1 and CDR2 sequences are MNHNY and SVGAGI (reference sequence). V was trimmed by 2 bases and J by 5 bases, leaving 14 bases between them. CDR3 nucleotides: TGTGCCAGCAGTTACCCCGGGAAGGGAAGAGATACGCAGTATTTT. The encoded protein is CASSYPGKGRDTQYF.